A selection of T cell receptor beta chains follows, all from one sample in a study of post-analysis software for immune sequencing data. TCRdb independently ran MiXCR on the PCR reads; one entry per CDR3 protein. In the table there are fewer than 600,000 distinct CDR3 sequences, approximately 45% of which are singletons. The sequenced sample consisted of blood. These receptors originate from a girl aged 5-17 years with multiple sclerosis. The CDR3 runs from the conserved cysteine through the conserved F or W. A D gene is named only where the DNA matches it firmly. Expanded clones get a size class; other rows say once, few or many, or leave the size out.

v_gene: TRBV4-3; abundance: few; d_gene: .; j_gene: TRBJ2-3; CDR3nt: TGCGCCAGCAGCTCAACCAGGAGCCCAGATACGCAGTATTTT; CDR3aa: CASSSTRSPDTQYF
v_gene: TRBV28; abundance: .; d_gene: .; j_gene: TRBJ2-7; CDR3nt: TGTGCCAGCAATCTAGCGCGATACTCCTACGAGCAGTACTTC; CDR3aa: CASNLARYSYEQYF
v_gene: TRBV28; abundance: few; d_gene: TRBD1; j_gene: TRBJ1-4; CDR3nt: TGTGCCAGCAGGCAGGGGGGCCGTAATGAAAAACTGTTTTTT; CDR3aa: CASRQGGRNEKLFF
v_gene: TRBV7-9; abundance: .; d_gene: .; j_gene: TRBJ2-5; CDR3nt: TGTGCCAGCAGCTTAGCGGATACGGGAGAGACCCAGTACTTC; CDR3aa: CASSLADTGETQYF
v_gene: TRBV7-9; abundance: .; d_gene: .; j_gene: TRBJ2-1; CDR3nt: TGTGCCAGCAGCTTAGCCCCAAGGATCAATGAGCAGTTCTTC; CDR3aa: CASSLAPRINEQFF
v_gene: TRBV5-1; abundance: few; d_gene: .; j_gene: TRBJ2-3; CDR3nt: TGCGCCAGCAGCTTTGGGACTGGCACAGATACGCAGTATTTT; CDR3aa: CASSFGTGTDTQYF
v_gene: TRBV7-2; abundance: .; d_gene: TRBD2; j_gene: TRBJ2-1; CDR3nt: TGTGCCAGCAGCTTACAAACGGGAGGGTGGGAGAATGAGCAGTTCTTC; CDR3aa: CASSLQTGGWENEQFF
v_gene: TRBV5-1; abundance: few; d_gene: .; j_gene: TRBJ2-3; CDR3nt: TGCGCCAGCAGCTTGCCCTTTAGCCCACCAGATACGCAGTATTTT; CDR3aa: CASSLPFSPPDTQYF
v_gene: TRBV29-1; abundance: .; d_gene: TRBD1; j_gene: TRBJ1-2; CDR3nt: TGCAGCGTTGAGGTGTTAAGGAGGACAGGCCTTGATCGGTATGGCAACACCTTC; CDR3aa: CSVEVLRRTGLDRYGNTF
v_gene: TRBV7-2; abundance: .; d_gene: .; j_gene: TRBJ1-2; CDR3nt: TGTGCCAGCAGCCCGGACCTCGGGGATAACCATGGCTACACCTTC; CDR3aa: CASSPDLGDNHGYTF
v_gene: TRBV9; abundance: once; d_gene: TRBD1; j_gene: TRBJ2-1; CDR3nt: TGTGCCAGCAGGGGAACAGGGGGCGTCTACAATGAGCAGTTCTTC; CDR3aa: CASRGTGGVYNEQFF
v_gene: TRBV9; abundance: .; d_gene: TRBD2; j_gene: TRBJ2-3; CDR3nt: TGTGCCAGCAGCGTAGTGGGCGGGAGCAGCTTCTCAGATACGCAGTATTTT; CDR3aa: CASSVVGGSSFSDTQYF
v_gene: TRBV10-2; abundance: .; d_gene: TRBD2; j_gene: TRBJ2-5; CDR3nt: TGCGCCAGCAGTGAGTCACGGCTAGCGGGAGTTGAGACCCAGTACTTC; CDR3aa: CASSESRLAGVETQYF